This is a list of T cell receptor beta chains from one sample in a study of blood T cell repertoires in COVID-19. Only in-frame clones appear in the TCRdb table, and some are missing; sequencing was by immunoSEQ multiplex PCR. This sample has about 230,000 clones, with over 65% found just once. The sequenced sample consisted of peripheral blood. Receptors originate from a woman between 65 and 79 years old with active or convalescent COVID-19. Each CDR3 is given with its conserved first and last residue. The D gene is left open where the match is weak. Clone size appears in some rows only: once, few, many, or a class for an expanded clone.

D	J	V	size	CDR3	DNA
TRBD1	TRBJ2-2	TRBV7-8	few	CASSLMRGQAGTGELFF	TGTGCCAGCAGCTTAATGCGGGGACAGGCGGGCACCGGGGAGCTGTTTTTT
NA	TRBJ2-1	TRBV5-1	few	CASSFSDGGQFF	TGCGCCAGCAGCTTCAGCGACGGGGGGCAGTTCTTC
TRBD2	TRBJ2-5	TRBV9	once	CASSAGTSERETQYF	TGTGCCAGCAGCGCCGGGACTAGCGAACGAGAGACCCAGTACTTC
NA	TRBJ2-3	TRBV25-1	NA	CASSESSTDTQYF	TGTGCCAGCAGTGAATCCTCCACAGATACGCAGTATTTT
NA	TRBJ2-7	TRBV15	NA	CATSREGRGYEQYF	TGTGCCACCAGCAGAGAGGGCAGGGGATACGAGCAGTACTTC
NA	TRBJ1-1	TRBV11-2	NA	CASSLYEPPGAAFF	TGTGCCAGCAGCCTATACGAGCCCCCCGGAGCAGCTTTCTTT
TRBD1	TRBJ1-1	TRBV5-1	NA	CASSFRTPDRISRLDTEAFF	TGCGCCAGCAGCTTCCGCACACCGGACAGGATTAGTAGACTGGACACTGAAGCTTTCTTT
NA	TRBJ2-7	TRBV6-5	NA	CASRKDQGHYEQYF	TGTGCCAGCAGGAAGGACCAGGGACACTACGAGCAGTACTTC
TRBD2	TRBJ2-1	TRBV7-2	NA	CASSWTSFLNEQFF	TGTGCCAGCAGCTGGACTAGCTTTCTAAATGAGCAGTTCTTC
TRBD1	TRBJ2-5	TRBV28	NA	CASSRDSETQYF	TGTGCCAGCAGCCGGGACAGCGAGACCCAGTACTTC
NA	TRBJ2-3	TRBV5-1	NA	CASNWGVDTQYF	TGCGCCAGCAACTGGGGGGTAGATACGCAGTATTTT
NA	TRBJ2-7	TRBV19	NA	CATQERGKSYEQYF	TGTGCCACCCAGGAGCGAGGGAAGTCCTACGAGCAGTACTTC
TRBD1	TRBJ2-7	TRBV5-1	NA	CASSKGQGGTYEQYF	TGCGCCAGCAGCAAAGGACAGGGGGGGACCTACGAGCAGTACTTC
NA	TRBJ2-5	TRBV5-1	NA	CASSPQGAQETQYF	TGCGCCAGCAGTCCCCAAGGGGCCCAAGAGACCCAGTACTTC
NA	TRBJ1-2	TRBV28	NA	CASSLVYILTGGYTF	TGTGCCAGCAGTTTAGTATACATCCTCACGGGGGGCTACACCTTC